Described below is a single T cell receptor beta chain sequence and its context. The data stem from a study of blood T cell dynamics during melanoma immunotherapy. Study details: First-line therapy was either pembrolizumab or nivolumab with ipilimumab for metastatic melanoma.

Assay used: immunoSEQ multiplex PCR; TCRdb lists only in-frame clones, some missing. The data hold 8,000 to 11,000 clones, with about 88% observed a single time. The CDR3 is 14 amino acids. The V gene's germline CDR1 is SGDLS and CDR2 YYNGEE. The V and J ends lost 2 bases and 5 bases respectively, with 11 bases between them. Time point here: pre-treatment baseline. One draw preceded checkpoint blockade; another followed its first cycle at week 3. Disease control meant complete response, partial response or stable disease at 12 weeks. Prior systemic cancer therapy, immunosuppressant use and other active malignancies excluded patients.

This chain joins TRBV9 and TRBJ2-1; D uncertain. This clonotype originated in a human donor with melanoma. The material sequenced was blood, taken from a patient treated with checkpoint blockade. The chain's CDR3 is CASSVQYGNNEQFF. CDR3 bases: TGTGCCAGCAGCGTCCAGTATGGAAACAATGAGCAGTTCTTC.